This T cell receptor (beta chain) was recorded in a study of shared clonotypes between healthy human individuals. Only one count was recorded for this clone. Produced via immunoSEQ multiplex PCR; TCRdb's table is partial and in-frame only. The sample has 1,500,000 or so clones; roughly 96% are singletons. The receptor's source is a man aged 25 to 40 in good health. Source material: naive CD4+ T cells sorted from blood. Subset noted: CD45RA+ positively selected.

In DNA, the CDR3 is TGTGCCAGCAGTCTGGGTCTAGCGGTTACCTACGAGCAGTACTTC. Protein: CASSLGLAVTYEQYF. The chain joins TRBV2 to TRBJ2-7, with 7 bases that match TRBD2. The CDR3 loop spans 15 amino acids. V shed 5 bases and J 2 bases; nucleotides not matched to a gene: 9. CDR1 is SNHLY, CDR2 FYNNEI, per germline.